The 2 T cell receptor beta chains presented below share a single source sample, sequenced in a study of cytomegalovirus exposure and HLA in healthy donors (dated by TCRdb to the late 2010s). Library preparation employed the immunoSEQ multiplex PCR assay. As stored in TCRdb, this immuneACCESS dataset retains in-frame rearrangements with V and J assigned. A fraction of the clones does not appear; measured against another copy, unresolved V genes explain less than half of the discrepancy, and the remainder lacks a known reason. The sample yields around 300,000 clones; roughly 87% were counted once. The top ten clones comprise over 1% of the sample. Material: PBMCs. The receptors were gathered from a woman under 40 in good health and CMV-seropositive.

To note about this clone: A read error may produce the germline difference seen at one junction end. The chain carries TRBV28 and TRBJ2-2, with D maybe TRBD1 (5 bases). This CDR3 spans 14 amino acids. Germline lookup yields CDR1 MDHEN and CDR2 SYDVKM. The CDR3 protein is CASNLGARTGELFF. For the CDR3, the DNA is TGTGCCAGCAATTTAGGGGCGAGGACCGGGGAGCTGTTTTTT.

The chain recombines TRBV6-1 with TRBJ2-5, with TRBD1 matching 12 bases. Germline CDR1 is MNHNS and CDR2 is SASEGT. Trimming took 3 bases from V and 4 from J; bases not matched to a gene: 3. This CDR3 has 15 residues. CDR3 sequence: CASSDGDRGRETQYF. CDR3 DNA sequence: TGTGCCAGCAGTGATGGGGACAGGGGGCGAGAGACCCAGTACTTC.